These 21 T cell receptor beta chains were all obtained from the same sample, sequenced in a study of Graves' ophthalmopathy and Graves' hyperthyroidism. TCR beta CDR3 regions were amplified from RNA transcripts. The first-round RT-PCR employed HTBI primers together with the Qiagen OneStep RT-PCR kit. A multiplex PCR was then performed as the second round. Each CDR3 protein gets one entry after TCRdb re-called the multiplex PCR reads with MiXCR. The sample carries some 1.1 million distinct CDR3 sequences, roughly 35% recorded once. The sample comprised peripheral blood or thyroid tissue (not recorded which). These TCRs come from an adult man with Graves' hyperthyroidism.

This clonotype has ten or more counts. CDR3 residues: CSARRGTGGAGANVLTF. The CDR3 coding sequence is TGCAGTGCTAGACGCGGGACAGGGGGCGCTGGGGCCAACGTCCTGACTTTC. The genes are TRBV20-1 and TRBJ2-6; TRBD1 matches at 12 bases. Looked up from germline, CDR1 is DFQATT and CDR2 is SNEGSKA (reference sequence). The trim removed 2 bases at V and 2 bases at J, leaving 4 bases unmatched. The CDR3 extends over 17 amino acids.

CDR3 loop: CASSYMGTGDQQYF. The CDR3 DNA reads TGTGCCAGCAGTTACATGGGGACAGGGGACCAGCAGTACTTC. J is TRBJ2-7 and V is TRBV6-2 or TRBV6-3; the match to TRBD1 covers 10 bases. Germline V gene sequence: CDR1 MNHEY, CDR2 SVGEGT. CDR3 length equals 14 residues. V was clipped by 2 bases and J by 8 bases; unmatched bases: 6.

This clonotype came up many times. The chain links TRBV10-3 to TRBJ2-2, with 8 positions matching TRBD1. CDR1 and CDR2 from the germline V gene are ENHRY and SYGVKD. Trimming took 2 bases from V and 5 from J; bases not matched to a gene: 4. The CDR3 is made up of 15 amino acids. The CDR3 region is CAISENTGGTGELFF. The CDR3 DNA is TGTGCCATCAGTGAGAACACAGGGGGTACCGGGGAGCTGTTTTTT.

In this sample, this clonotype turned up many times. V gene TRBV4-3 combines with J gene TRBJ2-5; TRBD2 matches at 7 bases. The ends lost 4 bases at V and 4 bases at J; junction bases unmatched: 3. Looked up from germline, CDR1 is LGHNA and CDR2 is YSLEER. There are 13 residues in the CDR3. CDR3 residues: CASSPGLSETQYF. The CDR3 nucleotides are TGCGCCAGCAGCCCGGGACTATCAGAGACCCAGTACTTC.

With regard to this clonotype: This sequence may be a read error, since a much larger clone differs from it by one base. The CDR3 here is CASSYYAGQKAFF. In DNA form, the CDR3 reads TGTGCCAGCAGCTACTACGCAGGACAGAAAGCTTTCTTT. The J gene is TRBJ1-1, the V gene TRBV7-3; D perhaps matches TRBD1 (6 bases). Germline V lookup: CDR1 SGHTA, CDR2 FQGTGA. The V end lost 4 bases, the J end lost 9 bases, and 15 bases lay between the germline ends. The CDR3 length is 13 residues.

The table lists this clonotype with many counts. V and J are TRBV7-9 and TRBJ1-2; TRBD1 matches 7 bases. From germline, CDR1 is SEHNR and CDR2 FQNEAQ (reference sequence). The CDR3 is 15 residues long. Trimming took 5 bases from V and 7 from J; bases not matched to a gene: 13. CDR3 residues: CASSIKQGMSVGYTF. CDR3 DNA: TGTGCCAGCAGCATAAAACAGGGGATGTCGGTTGGCTACACCTTC.

This chain joins TRBV3-1 and TRBJ2-7; 13 bases are shared with TRBD2. Germline assignment: CDR1 LGHDT and CDR2 YNNKEL (reference sequence). V lost 4 bases to trimming and J lost 0 bases; unmatched junction nucleotides: 6. This CDR3 is built from 17 residues. CDR3 loop: CASSLTRTSGSSYEQYF. CDR3 DNA: TGTGCCAGCAGCCTAACCCGGACTAGCGGGAGCTCCTACGAGCAGTACTTC.

The DNA for the CDR3 is TGTGCCAGCAGACCCTGGGACAGGGTTTTAGAGACCCAGTACTTC. Encoded protein: CASRPWDRVLETQYF. V usage is TRBV7-2 and J usage is TRBJ2-5; 9 bases align to TRBD1. This CDR3 contains 15 residues. The germline CDR1 and CDR2 sequences are SGHTA and FQGNSA. The V and J ends lost 6 bases and 4 bases, in that order; junction bases with no gene match: 9.

The CDR3 spells CAIGQGAGSNQPQHF. Written as DNA, the CDR3 is TGTGCCATCGGACAGGGGGCAGGTAGCAATCAGCCCCAGCATTTT. V gene TRBV10-3 combines with J gene TRBJ1-5, with 11 positions matching TRBD1. The CDR3 covers 15 residues. V dropped 8 bases and J dropped 0; count of bases not matched to a gene: 3. Germline-derived CDR1 and CDR2 are ENHRY and SYGVKD.

The sample holds one count of this clonotype. This chain connects TRBV11-2 to TRBJ1-6, with D unclear. The V gene lost 6 bases and the J gene lost 8 bases, with 20 bases spanning the gap. CDR3 length: 16 residues. Germline V gene sequence: CDR1 SGHAT, CDR2 FQNNGV. DNA of the CDR3: TGTGCCAGCAGTGTCCCGCCGCAGGCAGATTATTCACCCCTCCACTTT. Encoded protein: CASSVPPQADYSPLHF.

Note on this clonotype: The conserved closing phenylalanine or tryptophan is absent in this CDR3, likely reflecting a read error. V gene TRBV9 combines with J gene TRBJ1-5, with TRBD1 identical over 8 bases. This CDR3 has 14 residues. Losses at the gene ends were 3 bases for V and 7 bases for J; bases not matched to a gene: 6. The germline CDR1 and CDR2 sequences are SGDLS and YYNGEE. The CDR3 sequence is CASSDGTGLQPQHL. The DNA of the CDR3 is TGTGCCAGCAGCGACGGGACAGGACTACAGCCCCAGCATCTT.

V usage is TRBV12-3 or TRBV12-4 and J usage is TRBJ1-1, with TRBD1 matching over 8 bases. Trimming removed 3 bases from V and 2 bases from J; junction bases left unmatched: 5. The CDR3 consists of 15 residues. CDR3 DNA sequence: TGTGCCAGCAGTTTTGTCAGGGGGCTTAACACTGAAGCTTTCTTT. Its translation is CASSFVRGLNTEAFF.

V and J are TRBV4-1 and TRBJ2-7; perhaps TRBD1 as D (5 bases). CDR3 length equals 15 residues. V gave up 0 bases and J gave up 3 bases, with 12 bases separating them. From germline, CDR1 is MGHRA and CDR2 YSYEKL. The CDR3 nucleotides read TGCGCCAGCAGCCAAGAGGCAGGGTTTGGCTACGAGCAGTACTTC. Protein sequence: CASSQEAGFGYEQYF.

A few counts support this clonotype. With a much larger clone just one base away, this may be a read error. The chain carries TRBV7-2 and TRBJ1-1, with D unresolved. Germline assignment: CDR1 SGHTA and CDR2 FQGNSA. The CDR3 is 12 amino acids. Trimming shortened V by 5 bases and J by 6 bases, and 10 bases separated the two germline ends. The CDR3 protein is CASSHPLPEAFF. CDR3 nucleotides: TGTGCCAGCAGCCACCCCCTGCCTGAAGCTTTCTTT.

A few counts support this clonotype. This chain links TRBV9 with TRBJ1-4; TRBD1 matches 7 bases. CDR1 and CDR2 from the germline V gene are SGDLS and YYNGEE. Trimming cost V 1 base and J 4 bases; bases outside gene matches: 4. This CDR3 is 15 amino acids long. The chain's CDR3 is CASSVSGTVNEKLFF. Here the CDR3 DNA reads TGTGCCAGCAGCGTATCCGGGACAGTTAATGAAAAACTGTTTTTT.

This clonotype was counted a few times. CDR3 loop: CASGGQGYNSPLHF. The DNA of the CDR3 is TGTGCCAGCGGGGGACAGGGCTATAATTCACCCCTCCACTTT. The genes are TRBV5-4 and TRBJ1-6; 9 nucleotides match TRBD1. The CDR3 length is 14 residues. V shed 7 bases and J 3 bases; nucleotides not matched to a gene: 2. Germline values: CDR1 SGHNT, CDR2 YYREEE (reference sequence).

This clonotype was seen many times. As DNA, the CDR3 is TGTGCCAGCAGCTTAACTAGATTGGAGACCTACGAGCAGTACTTC. Its protein is CASSLTRLETYEQYF. The V and J genes are TRBV7-8 and TRBJ2-7, with TRBD2 as a possible D gene (5 bases). Per the germline V gene, CDR1 is SGHVS and CDR2 is FQNEAQ. Trimming cost V 2 bases and J 2 bases, with 13 bases left between them. The CDR3 contains 15 residues. The full variable domain, with the rest looked up from reference TRBV7-8 and TRBJ2-7, is GAGVSQSPRYKVAKRGQDVALRCDPISGHVSLFWYQQALGQGPEFLTYFQNEAQLDKSGLPSDRFFAERPEGSVSTLKIQRTQQEDSAVYLCASSLTRLETYEQYFGPGTRLTVT.

The V call is TRBV12-3 or TRBV12-4, the J call TRBJ1-6; no clear D gene. V dropped 3 bases and J dropped 8 bases, with 11 bases sitting between them. This CDR3 has 14 amino acids. The CDR3 bases are TGTGCCAGCAGTTTTTGGCCCAGTGATTCACCCCTCCACTTT. Translating it yields CASSFWPSDSPLHF.

The chain is built from TRBV11-2 and TRBJ2-5; TRBD2 matches 7 bases. V trimming: 4 bases; J trimming: 4 bases; junction bases outside the gene matches: 9. CDR3 length equals 15 residues. The germline V gene has CDR1 SGHAT and CDR2 FQNNGV. The CDR3 region has the DNA TGTGCCAGCAGCTGGAGTAGCGGGCCGACAGAGACCCAGTACTTC. Its protein product is CASSWSSGPTETQYF.

The sample holds many counts of this clonotype. The chain combines TRBV9 with TRBJ1-3; D is unresolved. This CDR3 contains 17 residues. The V and J ends lost 4 bases and 0 bases respectively, with 17 bases between them. Germline V gene sequence: CDR1 SGDLS, CDR2 YYNGEE. The CDR3 DNA sequence: TGTGCCAGCAGCCCGATCGGTACAGAAGTCTCTGGAAACACCATATATTTT. Encoded protein: CASSPIGTEVSGNTIYF.

This clonotype was counted at least ten times. This chain connects TRBV29-1 to TRBJ1-5, with 9 bases fitting TRBD1. The junction had 16 bases not matched to a gene; V was cut back by 8 bases and J by 5 bases. This CDR3 spans 16 amino acids. Germline lookup yields CDR1 SQVTM and CDR2 ANQGSEA. CDR3 loop: CSFPSIRTGVYQPQHF. The CDR3, as DNA: TGCAGCTTTCCGTCAATCCGGACAGGGGTTTATCAGCCCCAGCATTTT.